The sequence of this TCR beta chain was determined in a study of blood T cell repertoires in COVID-19. Study-level background: The origin of the acute and convalescent COVID-19 samples was the United States, Italy and Spain.

The Seattle patients, enrolled during active infection, were followed longitudinally. This table comes from immunoSEQ multiplex PCR, and its TCRdb copy is limited to in-frame clones, with some not included. The sample contains 200,000 to 300,000 clones, about nine tenths of which appear only once. Per germline, CDR1 SGHRS and CDR2 YFSETQ. Trimming pared 6 bases from V and 6 bases from J, leaving 15 bases between. The CDR3 is 14 amino acids. The receptor was isolated from a person aged 18-29 years with COVID-19, enrolled during active disease. Sequencing was carried out using peripheral blood. The genes are TRBV5-1 and TRBJ2-2, with D perhaps TRBD1 (5 bases). CDR3 DNA: TGCGCCAGCAACCAGGGCCTACAGGCCGGGGAGCTGTTTTTT. Translation gives CASNQGLQAGELFF.